The present T cell receptor (beta chain) was sequenced within a study of OX40 agonist ivuxolimab in advanced cancers. The protocol was immunoSEQ multiplex PCR, while the TCRdb copy is restricted to in-frame clones and leaves out a portion. The repertoire consists of 20,000 to 25,000 clones, with about 85% occurring once and the leading ten covering about 25%. The CDR3 totals 13 residues. Trimming shortened V by 4 bases and J by 1 base, and 8 bases separated the two germline ends. CDR1 and CDR2 (germline): SEHNR, FQNEAQ (reference sequence). Here the sequenced sample was CD4+ or CD8+ T cells sorted from blood, taken in a trial of the OX40 agonist ivuxolimab. The source of this sequence is an adult with an advanced solid tumor such as melanoma, head and neck, liver or kidney cancer. The chain joins TRBV7-9 to TRBJ2-7; D is ambiguous. The CDR3 loop reads CASSSSRSYEQYF. The CDR3 bases are TGTGCCAGCAGCTCCTCAAGATCCTACGAGCAGTACTTC.